The source of this TCR beta chain is a study of blood T cells in healthy people across ages. Total RNA extracted from each sample amounted to at least 6 micrograms. Primed by a sample-barcoded 5' primer and a J-beta primer mix, a second PCR proceeded for about 7 to 11 cycles. TCRdb used MiXCR to reprocess the 5' RACE reads, holding one entry per CDR3 protein. This table holds approximately 780,000 distinct CDR3 sequences, roughly 25% found once. V lost 3 bases to trimming and J lost 7 bases; unmatched junction nucleotides: 3. There are 13 residues in the CDR3. The germline V gene encodes CDR1 MNHNS and CDR2 SASEGT. The same data also went into a second study, on T cells of mothers and their children. That work adds: The second PCR's M1S primer added sample barcodes and 2-4 random nucleotides.

This receptor was obtained from a boy aged 5-17 years in good health. The sequenced material came from blood. This chain connects TRBV6-1 to TRBJ1-1; TRBD1 aligns across 9 bases. The CDR3 DNA is TGTGCCAGCAGTGACGGGGGACAGGGTGAAGCTTTCTTT. This encodes CASSDGGQGEAFF.